Below, one T cell receptor beta chain is given with its context. Antigen: not known. With a J-beta primer mix and a sample-barcoded 5' primer, a second PCR ran roughly 7 to 11 cycles. Each CDR3 protein gets one entry after TCRdb re-called the 5' RACE reads with MiXCR. The sample has some 900,000 distinct CDR3 sequences; less than 35% are singletons. The data derive from a study of blood T cells in healthy people across ages. Study-wide results and limits: A strong correlation was seen between TCR beta diversity and naive T cell percentage. Roughly linearly, TCR beta diversity per million T cells fell as age increased. Lack of knowledge of donor CMV status possibly confounded expanded clonotype changes. The long-lived group displayed more naive CD4+ cells, plus higher diversity, than the aged donors did.

The trim removed 4 bases at V and 6 bases at J, leaving 3 bases unmatched. There are 13 residues in the CDR3. The receptor's source is a woman older than 75 in good health. V gene TRBV12-3 or TRBV12-4 combines with J gene TRBJ2-7; 10 bases agree with TRBD2. What was sequenced was blood. CDR3 nucleotides: TGTGCCAGCAGTTCGGGACTAGCGACCGAGCAGTACTTC. It codes for CASSSGLATEQYF.